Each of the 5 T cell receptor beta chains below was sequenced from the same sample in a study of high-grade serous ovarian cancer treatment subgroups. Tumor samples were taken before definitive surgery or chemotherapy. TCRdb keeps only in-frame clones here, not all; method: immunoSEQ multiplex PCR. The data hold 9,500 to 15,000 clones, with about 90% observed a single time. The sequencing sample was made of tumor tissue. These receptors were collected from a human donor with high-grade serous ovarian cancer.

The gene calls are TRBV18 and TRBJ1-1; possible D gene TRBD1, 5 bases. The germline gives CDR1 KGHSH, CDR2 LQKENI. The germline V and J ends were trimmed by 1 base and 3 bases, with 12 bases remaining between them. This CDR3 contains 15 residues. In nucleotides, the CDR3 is TGTGCCAGCTCACCACTGGCAGGGCAGGACACTGAAGCTTTCTTT. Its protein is CASSPLAGQDTEAFF.

In DNA form, the CDR3 reads TGTGCCAGCACCCCGAGTGCGGAAGAGACCCAGTACTTC. Translating it yields CASTPSAEETQYF. The chain employs TRBV2 and TRBJ2-5; D is unresolved. Looked up from germline, CDR1 is SNHLY and CDR2 is FYNNEI. The CDR3 is 13 amino acids. Between the trimmed V and J ends, which lost 7 bases and 3 bases, there was a span of 12 bases.

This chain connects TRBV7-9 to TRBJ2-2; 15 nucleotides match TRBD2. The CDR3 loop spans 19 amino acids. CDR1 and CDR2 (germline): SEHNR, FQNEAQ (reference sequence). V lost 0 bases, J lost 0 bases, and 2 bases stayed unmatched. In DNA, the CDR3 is TGTGCCAGCAGCTTAGCGGGACTAGCGGGGGGTCCGAACACCGGGGAGCTGTTTTTT. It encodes CASSLAGLAGGPNTGELFF.

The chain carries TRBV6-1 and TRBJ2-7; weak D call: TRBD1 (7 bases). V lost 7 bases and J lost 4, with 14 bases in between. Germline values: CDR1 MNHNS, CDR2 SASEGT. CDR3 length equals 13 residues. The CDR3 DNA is TGTGCCAGCAAGGCCAGGGGGGAATACGAGCAGTACTTC. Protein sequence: CASKARGEYEQYF.

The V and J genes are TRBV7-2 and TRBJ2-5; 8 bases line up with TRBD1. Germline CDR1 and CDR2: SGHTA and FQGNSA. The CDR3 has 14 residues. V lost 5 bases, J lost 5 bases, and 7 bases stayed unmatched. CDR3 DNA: TGTGCCAGCAGCGCCCGGACAGGGCGGGAGACCCAGTACTTC. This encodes CASSARTGRETQYF.